The 24 T cell receptor beta chains in this list originate from one sample, sequenced in a study of cytomegalovirus exposure and HLA in healthy donors. Profiled with immunoSEQ multiplex PCR; TCRdb holds only in-frame clones, not every one. The profile shows roughly 330,000 clones, around 90% of them singletons. The sequenced material came from PBMCs. The receptor source for this set is a woman between 25 and 40 years old in good health and CMV-seropositive.

The V gene is TRBV7-8, the J gene TRBJ2-7; TRBD2 matches 14 bases. Trimming removed 4 bases from V and 4 bases from J; junction bases left unmatched: 12. Germline V gene sequence: CDR1 SGHVS, CDR2 FQNEAQ. This CDR3 comprises 18 residues. The DNA for the CDR3 is TGTGCCAGCAGCTCCGGGACTAGCGGGAGCAAGCCGTTTTACGAGCAGTACTTC. This translates into CASSSGTSGSKPFYEQYF.

This chain's CDR3 is CASTPPASTEAFF. In DNA form, the CDR3 reads TGTGCCAGCACCCCTCCGGCGTCCACTGAAGCTTTCTTT. The chain couples TRBV27 to TRBJ1-1; no reliable D call. The germline V gene has CDR1 MNHEY and CDR2 SMNVEV (reference sequence). The CDR3 spans 13 residues. The V end lost 7 bases, the J end lost 4 bases, and 13 bases lay between the germline ends.

This clone was recorded only once. V usage is TRBV29-1 and J usage is TRBJ2-7; 7 bases match TRBD1. Per the germline V gene, CDR1 is SQVTM and CDR2 is ANQGSEA. The V gene end was trimmed by 1 base and the J gene end by 6 bases; junction bases not matched to a gene: 9. The CDR3 contains 14 residues. The CDR3 DNA follows: TGCAGCGTTGAAGGTACAGGGGCCCACTTCGAGCAGTACTTC. Encoded protein: CSVEGTGAHFEQYF.

The V gene is TRBV6-1, the J gene TRBJ1-5, with TRBD1 as a possible D gene (5 bases). Germline loops: CDR1 MNHNS, CDR2 SASEGT. This CDR3 comprises 15 residues. The ends were cut back, 2 bases at V and 2 bases at J, with 10 bases in the middle. In nucleotides, the CDR3 is TGTGCCAGCAGTGAAAGGGGTCTAGGCAATCAGCCCCAGCATTTT. Its protein is CASSERGLGNQPQHF.

This clone appeared once. The rearrangement links TRBV29-1 to TRBJ1-1; perhaps TRBD1 as D (5 bases). Germline CDR1 reads SQVTM; CDR2 reads ANQGSEA. The ends were cut back, 8 bases at V and 4 bases at J, with 32 bases in the middle. The CDR3 loop spans 18 amino acids. The CDR3 is CSLITRGTGPFGGTEAFF. CDR3 in DNA: TGCAGCCTAATCACAAGGGGAACAGGTCCCTTTGGGGGCACTGAAGCTTTCTTT. Complete variable domain (other parts from reference TRBV29-1 and TRBJ1-1): SAVISQKPSRDICQRGTSLTIQCQVDSQVTMMFWYRQQPGQSLTLIATANQGSEATYESGFVIDKFPISRPNLTFSTLTVSNMSPEDSSIYLCSLITRGTGPFGGTEAFFGQGTRLTVV.

A single count supports this clone. V is TRBV6-6 and J is TRBJ2-7, with 8 bases identical to TRBD1. The germline V gene encodes CDR1 MNHNY and CDR2 SVGAGI (reference sequence). The CDR3 length is 16 residues. Losses at the gene ends were 2 bases for V and 0 bases for J; bases not matched to a gene: 6. The CDR3 loop is CASSYLTGTGSYEQYF. The CDR3 nucleotides read TGTGCCAGCAGTTACCTTACCGGGACAGGCTCCTACGAGCAGTACTTC.

This sequence joins TRBV21-1 and TRBJ1-4; the table's TRBD1 call for D was not verified on the DNA. TRBV21-1 is marked as a pseudogene. CDR3 length: 12 amino acids. The CDR3 DNA sequence: TGTGCCAGCAAAAAAGGCCGGACAGCGCTGTTTTTT. Translated: CASKKGRTALFF.

Note on this clone: This CDR3 is also generated by other DNA sequences in the sample. This chain connects TRBV19 to TRBJ2-7; 8 nucleotides align to TRBD2. V shed 4 bases, J shed 0 bases, and the junction held 2 bases outside the gene matches. The germline gives CDR1 LNHDA, CDR2 SQIVND (reference sequence). The CDR3 sequence is 14 residues long. As DNA, the CDR3 is TGTGCCAGTAGTAGCGGGGGGAGCTCCTACGAGCAGTACTTC. Its protein is CASSSGGSSYEQYF.

CDR3 region: CASRVLTGSYEQYF. The CDR3 DNA follows: TGTGCCAGCAGGGTTCTGACGGGGTCCTACGAGCAGTACTTC. The chain recombines TRBV28 with TRBJ2-7; tentative D call: TRBD2 (5 bases). Trimming removed 6 bases from V and 1 base from J, with 13 bases in between. This CDR3 contains 14 residues. Germline lookup yields CDR1 MDHEN and CDR2 SYDVKM.

This chain links TRBV6-1 with TRBJ2-7, with unresolved D. The ends were cut back, 2 bases at V and 2 bases at J, with 10 bases in the middle. This CDR3 is built from 14 residues. CDR1 is MNHNS, CDR2 SASEGT, per germline. This CDR3 reads CASSETGYPYEQYF. Here the CDR3 DNA reads TGTGCCAGCAGTGAAACCGGATACCCCTACGAGCAGTACTTC.

The chain couples TRBV6-1 to TRBJ2-5, with D tentatively TRBD1 or TRBD2 (6 bases each). This CDR3 has 16 amino acids. The V end lost 4 bases, the J end lost 2 bases, and 17 bases lay between the germline ends. CDR1 MNHNS and CDR2 SASEGT come from the germline V gene. Here the CDR3 reads CASSVSRGARQETQYF. In nucleotides, the CDR3 is TGTGCCAGCAGTGTCTCTAGGGGGGCGAGGCAAGAGACCCAGTACTTC.

This clone occurred once. This rearrangement joins TRBV27 to TRBJ2-1; no reliable D call. This CDR3 is built from 13 residues. With 5 bases removed from V and 1 base from J, the gap between germline ends came to 6 bases. Per the germline V gene, CDR1 is MNHEY and CDR2 is SMNVEV (reference sequence). This CDR3 reads CASSTSSYNEQFF. In DNA form, the CDR3 reads TGTGCCAGCAGTACAAGTTCCTACAATGAGCAGTTCTTC.

The chain links TRBV6-6 to TRBJ2-7; D may be TRBD1 (5 bases). Trimming pared 6 bases from V and 3 bases from J, leaving 18 bases between. Germline V gives CDR1 MNHNY, CDR2 SVGAGI (reference sequence). CDR3 length equals 15 residues. CDR3 region: CASSPSGLPVYEQYF. CDR3 nucleotide sequence: TGTGCCAGCAGCCCCTCAGGGCTACCAGTCTACGAGCAGTACTTC.

This rearrangement joins TRBV28 to TRBJ1-2; D unresolved. Germline assignment: CDR1 MDHEN and CDR2 SYDVKM. The CDR3 has 14 amino acids. V shed 11 bases and J shed 2 bases, with 18 bases lying between them. The CDR3 nucleotides are TGTGCCGCCGAGTCGGGCGGTAGAAACTATGGCTACACCTTC. Its protein product is CAAESGGRNYGYTF.

DNA of the CDR3: TGTGCCAGCAGCCTAGGTGGGGGGGGGCAAGTTGAGCAGTTCTTC. Translating it yields CASSLGGGGQVEQFF. V is TRBV6-5 and J is TRBJ2-1; a weak D match, TRBD2 (7 bases). There are 15 residues in the CDR3. CDR1 is MNHEY and CDR2 is SVGAGI in the germline V gene. V lost 6 bases and J 9 bases, leaving 21 bases between the germline ends.

The V call is TRBV7-2, the J call TRBJ1-3; D remains unclear. The germline gives CDR1 SGHTA, CDR2 FQGNSA. The CDR3 runs 16 residues. V gave up 2 bases and J gave up 4 bases, with 15 bases separating them. CDR3 nucleotide sequence: TGTGCCAGCAGCTTAAACCCCCGGGTCGGAGGAAACACCATATATTTT. Translation gives CASSLNPRVGGNTIYF.

J is TRBJ1-5 and V is TRBV28; D unresolved. The germline CDR1 and CDR2 sequences are MDHEN and SYDVKM. Trimming removed 6 bases from V and 7 bases from J, with 10 bases in between. The CDR3 sequence is 12 residues long. CDR3 sequence reads: CASSSVGQPQHF. CDR3 nucleotide sequence: TGTGCCAGCAGCTCGGTGGGGCAGCCCCAGCATTTT.

This chain connects TRBV9 to TRBJ1-1; 7 bases line up with TRBD1. Germline CDR1 and CDR2: SGDLS and YYNGEE. V lost 3 bases and J lost 3; bases outside the gene matches: 5. This CDR3 has 14 amino acids. CDR3 in DNA: TGTGCCAGCAGCGCAAGACAGGGTTACACTGAAGCTTTCTTT. Its protein product is CASSARQGYTEAFF.

J is TRBJ2-7 and V is TRBV15; TRBD2 matches at 7 bases. The V gene's germline CDR1 is LNHNV and CDR2 YYDKDF (reference sequence). V lost 0 bases to trimming and J lost 4 bases; unmatched junction nucleotides: 3. The CDR3 covers 14 residues. The chain's CDR3 is CATSRDAGAYEQYF. The CDR3 DNA reads as TGTGCCACCAGCAGAGACGCGGGAGCTTACGAGCAGTACTTC.

This chain joins TRBV30 and TRBJ2-3; no firm D call. The V gene's germline CDR1 is GTSNPN and CDR2 SVGIG (reference sequence). CDR3 length: 13 amino acids. V lost 2 bases and J lost 3, with 9 bases in between. The CDR3 region is CAWSSVGTDTQYF. The CDR3 DNA reads as TGTGCCTGGAGTTCCGTAGGGACAGATACGCAGTATTTT.

The chain is built from TRBV7-8 and TRBJ2-3; possibly TRBD2 for D (6 bases). The germline gives CDR1 SGHVS, CDR2 FQNEAQ. V was clipped by 6 bases and J by 5 bases, with 21 bases between them. CDR3 length: 16 residues. CDR3 protein: CASRSRGPGDRDTQYF. CDR3 in DNA: TGTGCCAGCAGATCAAGGGGACCGGGAGATAGAGATACGCAGTATTTT.

This chain joins TRBV28 and TRBJ2-7; tentatively, D is TRBD1 or TRBD2 (5 bases each). V gave up 2 bases and J gave up 0 bases, with 11 bases separating them. CDR1 and CDR2 from the germline V gene are MDHEN and SYDVKM. This CDR3 comprises 15 residues. The DNA for the CDR3 is TGTGCCAGCAGTTTAGGGGACGGTAGCTCCTACGAGCAGTACTTC. Protein: CASSLGDGSSYEQYF.

A word on this clone: The same CDR3 can be traced to other DNA sequences in this sample. J is TRBJ1-2 and V is TRBV7-2; D not resolved. This CDR3 spans 14 amino acids. V lost 1 base and J lost 6, with 12 bases in between. Germline assignment: CDR1 SGHTA and CDR2 FQGNSA. CDR3 in amino acids: CASSLGLGSNGYTF. The CDR3 DNA reads as TGTGCCAGCAGCTTAGGTTTAGGTTCGAATGGCTACACCTTC.

This clone was picked up one time. This chain links TRBV2 with TRBJ2-7, with TRBD2 matching 9 bases. The V gene's germline CDR1 is SNHLY and CDR2 FYNNEI. After removal of 4 bases from V and 9 bases from J, the junction contained 16 bases not matched to a gene. The CDR3 length is 16 residues. The CDR3 sequence is CASSGGLAGTRSPQYF. As DNA, the CDR3 is TGTGCCAGCAGTGGAGGGCTAGCGGGGACCCGAAGTCCGCAGTACTTC.